What follows is one T cell receptor (beta chain) and its context. Its antigen is still unknown. Base qualities are not provided; no much larger clone lies one nucleotide away. The collaborating institutions used their own protocols to collect whole blood in K2EDTA tubes. For TCRbeta analysis, collaborators shipped samples in one of three forms: frozen whole blood, isolated PBMCs, or DNA extracted from either of those sample types. The immunoSEQ Assay, a bias-controlled multiplex PCR, was used to amplify TCRbeta CDR3 regions from genomic DNA. Processing in the source paper ran as follows. Nucleated cell counts per sample were estimated from amplification of reference gene primers within the assay. Sequence reads were collapsed and filtered to measure the absolute abundance of every unique TCRbeta CDR3 rearrangement. Productive Simpson clonality was computed per sample as the square root of Simpson's diversity index over productive rearrangements. TCRdb obtained this table from immuneACCESS and retained in-frame rearrangements with V and J assigned. These tables miss some clones; where compared with another copy, unresolved V genes account for less than half of the shortfall, and the remainder is unexplained. D and trimming come from the DNA, and the V and J calls and clone size come from that table. For this sample the table gives approximately 250,000 clones, of which 75% to 90% were detected only once. The top ten clonotypes cover roughly 8.6% of the sample.

This sample is part of a study of blood T cell repertoires in COVID-19 (TCRdb year 2020). With regard to the full study: Samples from collaborators originated in the United States, Italy and Spain and spanned both the acute and convalescent phases of COVID-19. The prospective study material was composed of cDNA or gDNA derived from T cells, B-cell-depleted T cells, or PBMCs. Deeply sampled blood TCRbeta repertoires from subjects exposed to, actively infected with, or recovered from COVID-19 were included in the dataset. A freely available public database, intended as a resource for researchers studying the immune response to SARS-CoV-2, is where the repertoires were released. The samples were drawn from two sources: the first 160 participants of the ongoing ImmuneRACE study, and approximately 1,300 subjects contributed by 6 global collaborators. The sample metadata nearly always contained a de-identified subject ID, COVID-19 status, age in years and sex. Where HLA class I and class II types were available, the types were taken from metadata supplied by the sample provider, not from assay-based typing.

What the study reported, not specific to this receptor: How much clinical and demographic metadata was included differed by source and by participant, and the metadata was provided uncurated.

Measured from the cysteine to the phenylalanine, the CDR3 is 15 residues long. Of the read, only the CDR3 DNA is kept; its 45 bases are in frame from base 1. V has 0 bases trimmed and J has 2 bases trimmed; junction bases matching no gene number 5. The germline V gene supplies CDR1 SGHRS and CDR2 YFSETQ. The sequence links TRBV5-1 to TRBJ2-7; TRBD2 fits 7 bases in the junction. The sequence came from a human donor in a cohort sampled during active COVID-19. The sequenced material came from peripheral blood. The DNA sequence is given as TGCGCCAGCAGCTTGGATGGGGGGGGTCCCTACGAGCAGTACTTC. This sequence encodes CASSLDGGGPYEQYF.